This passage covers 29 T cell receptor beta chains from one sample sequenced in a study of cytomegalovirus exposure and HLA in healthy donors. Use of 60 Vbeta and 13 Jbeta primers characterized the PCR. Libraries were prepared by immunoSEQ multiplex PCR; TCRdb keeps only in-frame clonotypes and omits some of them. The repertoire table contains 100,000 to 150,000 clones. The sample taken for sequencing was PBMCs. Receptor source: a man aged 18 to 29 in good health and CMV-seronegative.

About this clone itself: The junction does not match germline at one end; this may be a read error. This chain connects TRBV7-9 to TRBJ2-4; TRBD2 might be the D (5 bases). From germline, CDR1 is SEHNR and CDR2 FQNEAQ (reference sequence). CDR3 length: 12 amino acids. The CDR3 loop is CASSLKQLGADF. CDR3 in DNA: TGTGCCAGCAGCCTAAAACAGCTCGGAGCGGACTTC.

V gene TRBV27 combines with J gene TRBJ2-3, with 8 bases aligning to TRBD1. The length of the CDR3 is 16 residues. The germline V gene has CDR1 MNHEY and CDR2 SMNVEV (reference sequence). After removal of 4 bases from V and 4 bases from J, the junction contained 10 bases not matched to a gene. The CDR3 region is CASSSQQGDRSDTQYF. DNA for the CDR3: TGTGCCAGCAGTTCGCAACAGGGGGATCGGTCAGATACGCAGTATTTT.

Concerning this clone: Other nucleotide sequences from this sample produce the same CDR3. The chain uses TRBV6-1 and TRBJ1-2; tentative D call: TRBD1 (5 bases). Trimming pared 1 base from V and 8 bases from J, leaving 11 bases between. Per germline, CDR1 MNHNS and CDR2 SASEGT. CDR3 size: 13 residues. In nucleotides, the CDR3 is TGTGCCAGCAGTGAAGGGGGCTTCGGCGGCTACACCTTC. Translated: CASSEGGFGGYTF.

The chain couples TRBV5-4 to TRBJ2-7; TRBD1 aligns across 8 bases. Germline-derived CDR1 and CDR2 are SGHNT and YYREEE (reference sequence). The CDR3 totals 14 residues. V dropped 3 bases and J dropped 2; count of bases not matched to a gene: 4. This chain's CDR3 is CASSYSTGAYEQYF. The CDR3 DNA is TGTGCCAGCAGCTACTCGACAGGGGCCTACGAGCAGTACTTC. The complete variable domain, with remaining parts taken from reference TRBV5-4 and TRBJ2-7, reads ETGVTQSPTHLIKTRGQQVTLRCSSQSGHNTVSWYQQALGQGPQFIFQYYREEENGRGNFPPRFSGLQFPNYSSELNVNALELDDSALYLCASSYSTGAYEQYFGPGTRLTVT.

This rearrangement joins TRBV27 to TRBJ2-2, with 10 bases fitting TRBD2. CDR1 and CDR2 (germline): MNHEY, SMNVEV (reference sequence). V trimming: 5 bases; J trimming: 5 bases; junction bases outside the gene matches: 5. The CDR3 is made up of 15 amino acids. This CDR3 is CASSPLAGVTGELFF. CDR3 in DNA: TGTGCCAGCAGTCCGCTAGCGGGAGTTACCGGGGAGCTGTTTTTT.

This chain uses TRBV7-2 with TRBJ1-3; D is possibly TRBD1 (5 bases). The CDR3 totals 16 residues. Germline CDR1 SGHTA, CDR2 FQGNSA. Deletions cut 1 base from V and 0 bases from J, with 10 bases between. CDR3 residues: CASSLGNRHSGNTIYF. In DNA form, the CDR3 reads TGTGCCAGCAGCTTAGGAAACAGGCACTCTGGAAACACCATATATTTT.

CDR3 coding DNA: TGCGCCAGCAGCTTTGGACTAGCGGGAGGGTCCGGGGAGCTGTTTTTT. The encoded protein is CASSFGLAGGSGELFF. The gene calls are TRBV5-1 and TRBJ2-2; TRBD2 matches at 15 bases. This CDR3 spans 16 amino acids. CDR1 is SGHRS, CDR2 YFSETQ, per germline. Trimming took 2 bases from V and 6 from J; bases not matched to a gene: 2.

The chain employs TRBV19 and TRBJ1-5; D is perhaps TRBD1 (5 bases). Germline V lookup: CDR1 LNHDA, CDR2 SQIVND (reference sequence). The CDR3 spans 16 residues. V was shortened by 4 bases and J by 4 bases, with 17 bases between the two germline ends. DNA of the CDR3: TGTGCCAGTAGTACGGGACTGAATCCCTTAAATCAGCCCCAGCATTTT. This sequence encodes CASSTGLNPLNQPQHF. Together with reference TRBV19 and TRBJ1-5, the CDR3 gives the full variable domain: DGGITQSPKYLFRKEGQNVTLSCEQNLNHDAMYWYRQDPGQGLRLIYYSQIVNDFQKGDIAEGYSVSREKKESFPLTVTSAQKNPTAFYLCASSTGLNPLNQPQHFGDGTRLSIL.

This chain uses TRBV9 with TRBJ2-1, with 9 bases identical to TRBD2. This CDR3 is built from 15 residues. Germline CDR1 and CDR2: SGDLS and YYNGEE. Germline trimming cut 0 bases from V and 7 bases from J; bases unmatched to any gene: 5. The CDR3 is CASSVARAGGNEQFF. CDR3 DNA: TGTGCCAGCAGCGTAGCCCGGGCGGGGGGGAATGAGCAGTTCTTC. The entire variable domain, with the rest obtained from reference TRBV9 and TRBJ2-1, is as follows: DSGVTQTPKHLITATGQRVTLRCSPRSGDLSVYWYQQSLDQGLQFLIQYYNGEERAKGNILERFSAQQFPDLHSELNLSSLELGDSALYFCASSVARAGGNEQFFGPGTRLTVL.

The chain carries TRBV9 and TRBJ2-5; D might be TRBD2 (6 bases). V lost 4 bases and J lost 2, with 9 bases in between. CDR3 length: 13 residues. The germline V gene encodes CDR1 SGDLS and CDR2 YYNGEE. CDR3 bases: TGTGCCAGCAGCACCGGGGGTCAAGAGACCCAGTACTTC. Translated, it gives CASSTGGQETQYF.

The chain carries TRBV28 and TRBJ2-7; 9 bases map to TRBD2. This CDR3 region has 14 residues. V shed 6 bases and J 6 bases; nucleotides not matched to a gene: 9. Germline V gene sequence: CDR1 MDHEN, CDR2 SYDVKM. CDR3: CASSASGGPGEQYF. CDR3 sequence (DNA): TGTGCCAGCAGCGCCAGCGGGGGGCCAGGCGAGCAGTACTTC.

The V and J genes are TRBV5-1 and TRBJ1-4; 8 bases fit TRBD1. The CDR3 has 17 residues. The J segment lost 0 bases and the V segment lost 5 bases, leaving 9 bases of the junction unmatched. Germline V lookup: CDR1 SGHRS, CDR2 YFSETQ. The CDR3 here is CASRKTGAIATNEKLFF. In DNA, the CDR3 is TGCGCCAGCAGAAAGACAGGGGCGATTGCAACTAATGAAAAACTGTTTTTT.

The CDR3: CASSSLFGTGTTEAFF. The DNA for the CDR3 is TGTGCCAGCAGCTCGCTCTTCGGGACAGGGACAACTGAAGCTTTCTTT. V usage is TRBV5-4 and J usage is TRBJ1-1; 9 bases are shared with TRBD1. V gave up 3 bases and J gave up 5 bases; unmatched junction bases: 11. The CDR3 covers 16 residues. Germline assignment: CDR1 SGHNT and CDR2 YYREEE (reference sequence).

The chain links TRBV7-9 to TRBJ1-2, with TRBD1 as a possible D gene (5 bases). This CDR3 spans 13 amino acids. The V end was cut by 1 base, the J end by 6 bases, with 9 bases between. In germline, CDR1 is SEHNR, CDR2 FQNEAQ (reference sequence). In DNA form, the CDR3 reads TGTGCCAGCAGCTTAGGGACAAGAGATGGCTACACCTTC. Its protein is CASSLGTRDGYTF.

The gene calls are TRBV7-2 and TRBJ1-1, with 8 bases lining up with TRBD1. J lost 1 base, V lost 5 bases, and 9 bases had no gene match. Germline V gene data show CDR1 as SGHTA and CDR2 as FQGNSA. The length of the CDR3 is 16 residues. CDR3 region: CASSPRTGRWNTEAFF. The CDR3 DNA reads TGTGCCAGCAGCCCCCGGACAGGGAGATGGAACACTGAAGCTTTCTTT.

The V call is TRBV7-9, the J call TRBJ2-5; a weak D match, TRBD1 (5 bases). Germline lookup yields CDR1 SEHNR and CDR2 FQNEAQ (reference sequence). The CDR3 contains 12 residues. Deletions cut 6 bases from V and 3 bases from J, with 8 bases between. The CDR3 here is CASRQTEETQYF. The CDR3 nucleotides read TGTGCCAGCAGACAGACAGAAGAGACCCAGTACTTC.

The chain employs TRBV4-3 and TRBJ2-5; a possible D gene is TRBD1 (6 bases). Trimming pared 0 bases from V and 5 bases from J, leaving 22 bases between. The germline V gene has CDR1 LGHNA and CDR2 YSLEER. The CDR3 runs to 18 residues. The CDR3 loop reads CASSQDFQAGVARETQYF. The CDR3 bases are TGCGCCAGCAGCCAAGATTTTCAGGCAGGGGTAGCTCGGGAGACCCAGTACTTC.

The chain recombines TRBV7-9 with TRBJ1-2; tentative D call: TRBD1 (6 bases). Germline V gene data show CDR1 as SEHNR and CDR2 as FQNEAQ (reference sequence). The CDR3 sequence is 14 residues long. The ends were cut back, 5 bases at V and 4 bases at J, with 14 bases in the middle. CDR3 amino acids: CASSVGQSLYGYTF. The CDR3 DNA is TGTGCCAGCAGCGTAGGACAGAGTCTCTATGGCTACACCTTC.

This CDR3 reads CASSDTGNTEAFF. The CDR3 DNA reads as TGTGCCAGCAGCGATACAGGGAACACTGAAGCTTTCTTT. This chain connects TRBV27 to TRBJ1-1, with a possible D match to TRBD1 (5 bases). This CDR3 spans 13 amino acids. Germline CDR1 reads MNHEY; CDR2 reads SMNVEV (reference sequence). V was cut by 6 bases and J by 1 base, with 9 bases left in between.

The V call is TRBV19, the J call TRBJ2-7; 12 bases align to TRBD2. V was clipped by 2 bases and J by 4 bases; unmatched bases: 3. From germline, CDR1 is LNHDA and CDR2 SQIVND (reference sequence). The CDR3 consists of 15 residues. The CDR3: CASSIRLAGEYEQYF. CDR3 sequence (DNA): TGTGCCAGTAGTATAAGACTAGCGGGAGAGTACGAGCAGTACTTC. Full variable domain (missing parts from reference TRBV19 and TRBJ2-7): DGGITQSPKYLFRKEGQNVTLSCEQNLNHDAMYWYRQDPGQGLRLIYYSQIVNDFQKGDIAEGYSVSREKKESFPLTVTSAQKNPTAFYLCASSIRLAGEYEQYFGPGTRLTVT.

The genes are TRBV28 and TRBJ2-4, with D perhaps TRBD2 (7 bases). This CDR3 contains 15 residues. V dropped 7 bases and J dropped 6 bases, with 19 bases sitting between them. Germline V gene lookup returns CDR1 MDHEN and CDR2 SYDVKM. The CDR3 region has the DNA TGTGCCAGCAACCGGGGGGCGGGCCATGGAAACATTCAGTACTTC. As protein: CASNRGAGHGNIQYF.

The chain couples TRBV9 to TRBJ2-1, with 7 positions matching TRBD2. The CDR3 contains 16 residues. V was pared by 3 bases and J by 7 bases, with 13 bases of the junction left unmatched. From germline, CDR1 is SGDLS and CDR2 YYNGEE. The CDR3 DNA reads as TGTGCCAGCAGCGGGGTTGGGGCGGGAGAGGCAAATGAGCAGTTCTTC. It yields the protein CASSGVGAGEANEQFF.

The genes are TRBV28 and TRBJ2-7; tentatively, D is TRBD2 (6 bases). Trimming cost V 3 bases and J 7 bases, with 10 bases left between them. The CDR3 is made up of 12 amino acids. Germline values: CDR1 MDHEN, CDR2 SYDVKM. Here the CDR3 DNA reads TGTGCCAGCAGTTTGGTAGGGAGGGAGCAGTACTTC. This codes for CASSLVGREQYF.

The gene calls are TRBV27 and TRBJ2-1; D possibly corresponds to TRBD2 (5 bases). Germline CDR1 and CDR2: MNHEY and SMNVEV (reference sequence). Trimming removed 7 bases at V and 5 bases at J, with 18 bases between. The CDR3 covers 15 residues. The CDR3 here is CASTRGSPQNNEQFF. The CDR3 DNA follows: TGTGCCAGCACCAGAGGGTCCCCACAGAACAATGAGCAGTTCTTC.

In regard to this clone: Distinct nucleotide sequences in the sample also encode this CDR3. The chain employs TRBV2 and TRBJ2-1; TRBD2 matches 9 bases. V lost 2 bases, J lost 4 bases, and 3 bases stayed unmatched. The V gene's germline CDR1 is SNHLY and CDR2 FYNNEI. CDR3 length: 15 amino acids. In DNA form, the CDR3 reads TGTGCCAGCAGTGAACCAGCGGGAGGATACAATGAGCAGTTCTTC. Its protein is CASSEPAGGYNEQFF. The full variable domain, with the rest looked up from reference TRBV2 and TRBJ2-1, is EPEVTQTPSHQVTQMGQEVILRCVPISNHLYFYWYRQILGQKVEFLVSFYNNEISEKSEIFDDQFSVERPDGSNFTLKIRSTKLEDSAMYFCASSEPAGGYNEQFFGPGTRLTVL.

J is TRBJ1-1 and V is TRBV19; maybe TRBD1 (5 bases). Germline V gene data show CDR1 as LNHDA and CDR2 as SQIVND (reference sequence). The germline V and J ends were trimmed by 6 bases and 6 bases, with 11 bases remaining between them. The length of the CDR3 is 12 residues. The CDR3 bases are TGTGCCAGTAGGGGGGGGATCGCTGAAGCTTTCTTT. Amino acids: CASRGGIAEAFF.

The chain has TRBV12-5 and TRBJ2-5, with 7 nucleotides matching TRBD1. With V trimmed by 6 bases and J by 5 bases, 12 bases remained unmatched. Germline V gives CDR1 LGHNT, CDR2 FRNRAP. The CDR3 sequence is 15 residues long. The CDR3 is CASGRTGDDAETQYF. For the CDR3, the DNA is TGTGCTAGTGGCCGGACAGGAGACGACGCGGAGACCCAGTACTTC.

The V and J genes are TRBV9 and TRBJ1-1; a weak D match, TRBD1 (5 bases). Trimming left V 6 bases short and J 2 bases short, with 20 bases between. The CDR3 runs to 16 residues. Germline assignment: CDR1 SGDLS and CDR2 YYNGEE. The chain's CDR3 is CASTPHVKGINTEAFF. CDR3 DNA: TGTGCCAGCACCCCACACGTAAAGGGGATTAACACTGAAGCTTTCTTT.

The CDR3 sequence: CASNPLVTGTPESDGYTF. The DNA of the CDR3 is TGTGCCAGCAACCCCCTTGTTACCGGGACACCTGAAAGCGATGGCTACACCTTC. The rearrangement uses TRBV9 and TRBJ1-2, with D possibly being TRBD1 (6 bases). V was clipped by 6 bases and J by 6 bases, with 30 bases between them. The CDR3 spans 18 residues. Germline V gene lookup returns CDR1 SGDLS and CDR2 YYNGEE.